This paragraph covers one T cell receptor beta chain sequence. Antigen specificity is unknown. The sample comes from a study of cytomegalovirus exposure and HLA in healthy donors. Study-level points and caveats: Researchers counted 164 TCR beta chains as cytomegalovirus-associated.

The length of the CDR3 is 15 residues. Looked up from germline, CDR1 is MNHNY and CDR2 is SVGAGI (reference sequence). With 0 bases removed from V and 3 bases from J, the gap between germline ends came to 11 bases. PCR amplification relied on 60 Vbeta primers (plus 13 Jbeta primers). The assay was immunoSEQ multiplex PCR, and TCRdb's table has in-frame clones only and misses some. The data contain about 140,000 clones, roughly 80% of them singletons. V is TRBV6-6 and J is TRBJ1-1; possibly TRBD1 for D (5 bases). The source of this sequence is a female donor in good health and CMV-seronegative. The sequenced material came from PBMCs. The CDR3 spells CASSYSSRVYTEAFF. For the CDR3, the DNA is TGTGCCAGCAGTTACTCTTCCAGGGTTTACACTGAAGCTTTCTTT.